The 6 T cell receptor beta chains in this list originate from one sample, sequenced in a study of neurological immune-mediated disorders. TCRdb called the 5' RACE reads again in MiXCR, with one record for every CDR3 protein. Of roughly 50,000 distinct CDR3 sequences detected, 10% to 15% appear once; the ten largest clones hold around 10%. As to time point: longitudinal time-point 3. The specimen sequenced was PBMCs. The receptor source for this set is a male donor with HTLV-1-associated myelopathy (HAM/TSP).

This clonotype was seen at least ten times. The V call is TRBV6-5, the J call TRBJ1-4; no reliable D call. Trimming removed 6 bases at V and 5 bases at J, with 16 bases between. The CDR3 runs 15 residues. Germline V gene sequence: CDR1 MNHEY, CDR2 SVGAGI. The CDR3 here is CASSALWQSNEKLFF. CDR3 DNA: TGTGCCAGCAGCGCCCTATGGCAGTCGAATGAAAAACTGTTTTTT.

Many counts were recorded for this clonotype. The chain is built from TRBV7-9 and TRBJ1-6; 9 positions agree with TRBD1. CDR1 is SEHNR and CDR2 is FQNEAQ in the germline V gene (reference sequence). The ends lost 5 bases at V and 11 bases at J; junction bases unmatched: 7. The CDR3 has 14 amino acids. CDR3 region: CASSVRDRVTPLHF. Here the CDR3 DNA reads TGTGCCAGCAGCGTCCGGGACAGGGTTACACCCCTCCACTTT. Complete variable domain (other parts from reference TRBV7-9 and TRBJ1-6): DTGVSQNPRHKITKRGQNVTFRCDPISEHNRLYWYRQTLGQGPEFLTYFQNEAQLEKSRLLSDRFSAERPKGSFSTLEIQRTEQGDSAMYLCASSVRDRVTPLHFGNGTRLTVT.

The CDR3 DNA follows: TGTGCCAGCAGCTTAGATCTTCTGACCGAAGCTTTCTTT. This gives the protein CASSLDLLTEAFF. The gene calls are TRBV11-3 and TRBJ1-1; D unclear. The CDR3 consists of 13 residues. Germline-derived CDR1 and CDR2 are SGHNT and YENEEA. Trimming cost V 0 bases and J 8 bases, with 10 bases left between them. The full variable domain, completed using reference TRBV11-3 and TRBJ1-1, is EAGVVQSPRYKIIEKKQPVAFWCNPISGHNTLYWYLQNLGQGPELLIRYENEEAVDDSQLPKDRFSAERLKGVDSTLKIQPAELGDSAVYLCASSLDLLTEAFFGQGTRLTVV.

There are many counts of this clonotype. The rearrangement joins TRBV6-5 to TRBJ2-3; either TRBD1 or TRBD2 may supply D (5 bases each). The V end was cut by 4 bases, the J end by 2 bases, with 10 bases between. CDR1 MNHEY and CDR2 SVGAGI come from the germline V gene. The CDR3 sequence is 14 residues long. DNA for the CDR3: TGTGCCAGCAGTTCCGGGGCTCACACAGATACGCAGTATTTT. This translates into CASSSGAHTDTQYF.

This clonotype was picked up many times. The chain carries TRBV5-1 and TRBJ1-2; possible D gene TRBD1, 5 bases. Trimming removed 0 bases from V and 9 bases from J, with 9 bases in between. Germline CDR1 is SGHRS and CDR2 is YFSETQ. There are 12 residues in the CDR3. The CDR3 DNA reads as TGCGCCAGCAGCTTGGGGCAGGGAAGCTACACCTTC. Protein: CASSLGQGSYTF. Full variable domain (missing parts from reference TRBV5-1 and TRBJ1-2): KAGVTQTPRYLIKTRGQQVTLSCSPISGHRSVSWYQQTPGQGLQFLFEYFSETQRNKGNFPGRFSGRQFSNSRSEMNVSTLELGDSALYLCASSLGQGSYTFGSGTRLTVV.

This clonotype was seen at least ten times. The gene calls are TRBV12-3 or TRBV12-4 and TRBJ1-3; D unclear. The CDR3 contains 15 residues. V lost 1 base, J lost 4 bases, and 11 bases lay in between. CDR3 sequence: CASSLVGGLGNTIYF. CDR3 coding DNA: TGTGCCAGCAGTTTAGTAGGCGGACTCGGAAACACCATATATTTT.